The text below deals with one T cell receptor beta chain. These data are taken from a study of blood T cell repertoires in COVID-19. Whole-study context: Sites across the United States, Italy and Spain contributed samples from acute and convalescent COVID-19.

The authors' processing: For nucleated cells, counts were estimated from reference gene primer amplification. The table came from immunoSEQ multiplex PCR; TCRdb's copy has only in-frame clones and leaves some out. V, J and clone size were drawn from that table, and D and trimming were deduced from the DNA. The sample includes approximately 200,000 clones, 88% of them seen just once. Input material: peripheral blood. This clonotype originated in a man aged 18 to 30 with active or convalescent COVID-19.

The CDR3 DNA sequence: TGTGCCTGGAGGGAGATGACGGAGGCCTATTCACCCCTCCACTTT. Its translation: CAWREMTEAYSPLHF. This chain joins TRBV30 and TRBJ1-6; D gene ambiguous. CDR3 length equals 15 residues. V gave up 3 bases and J gave up 8 bases, with 17 bases separating them. The germline CDR1 and CDR2 sequences are GTSNPN and SVGIG (reference sequence).